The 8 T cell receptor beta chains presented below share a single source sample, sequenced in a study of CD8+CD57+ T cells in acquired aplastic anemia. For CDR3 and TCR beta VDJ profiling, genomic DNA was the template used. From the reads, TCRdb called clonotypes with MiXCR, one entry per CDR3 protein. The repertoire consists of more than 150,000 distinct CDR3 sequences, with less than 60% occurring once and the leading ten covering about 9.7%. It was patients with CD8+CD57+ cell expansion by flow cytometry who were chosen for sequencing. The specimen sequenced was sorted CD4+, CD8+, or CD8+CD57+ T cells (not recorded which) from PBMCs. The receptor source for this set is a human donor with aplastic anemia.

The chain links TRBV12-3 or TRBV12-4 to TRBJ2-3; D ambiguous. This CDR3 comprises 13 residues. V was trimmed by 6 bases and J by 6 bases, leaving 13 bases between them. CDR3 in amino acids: CASSVDLGDTQYF. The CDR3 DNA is TGTGCCAGCAGCGTAGATTTGGGCGATACGCAGTATTTT.

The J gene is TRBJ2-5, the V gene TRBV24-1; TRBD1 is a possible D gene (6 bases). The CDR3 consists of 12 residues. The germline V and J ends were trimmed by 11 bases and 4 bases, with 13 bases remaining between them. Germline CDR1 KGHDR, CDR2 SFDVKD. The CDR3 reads CAIAGDGETQYF. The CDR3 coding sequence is TGTGCCATCGCAGGGGACGGAGAGACCCAGTACTTC.

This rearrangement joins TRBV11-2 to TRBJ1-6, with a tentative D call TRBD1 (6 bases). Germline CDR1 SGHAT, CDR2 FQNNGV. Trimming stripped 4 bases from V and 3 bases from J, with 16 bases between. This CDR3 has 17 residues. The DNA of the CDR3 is TGTGCCAGCAGCTCAACCCCCGGACAGAACTATAATTCACCCCTCCACTTT. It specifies CASSSTPGQNYNSPLHF.

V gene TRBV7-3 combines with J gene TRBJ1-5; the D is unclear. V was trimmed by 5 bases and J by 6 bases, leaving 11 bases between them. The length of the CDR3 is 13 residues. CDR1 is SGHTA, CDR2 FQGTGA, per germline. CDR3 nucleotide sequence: TGTGCCAGCAGCCCCACGACGGGTCAGCCCCAGCATTTT. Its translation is CASSPTTGQPQHF.

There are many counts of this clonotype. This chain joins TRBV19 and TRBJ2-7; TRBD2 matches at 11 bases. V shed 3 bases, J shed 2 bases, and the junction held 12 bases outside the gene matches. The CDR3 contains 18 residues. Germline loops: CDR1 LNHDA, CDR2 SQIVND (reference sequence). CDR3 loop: CASSINRGRLAGPYEQYF. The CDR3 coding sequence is TGTGCCAGTAGTATTAATCGGGGCCGACTAGCGGGGCCCTACGAGCAGTACTTC. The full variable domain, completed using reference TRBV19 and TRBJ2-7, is DGGITQSPKYLFRKEGQNVTLSCEQNLNHDAMYWYRQDPGQGLRLIYYSQIVNDFQKGDIAEGYSVSREKKESFPLTVTSAQKNPTAFYLCASSINRGRLAGPYEQYFGPGTRLTVT.

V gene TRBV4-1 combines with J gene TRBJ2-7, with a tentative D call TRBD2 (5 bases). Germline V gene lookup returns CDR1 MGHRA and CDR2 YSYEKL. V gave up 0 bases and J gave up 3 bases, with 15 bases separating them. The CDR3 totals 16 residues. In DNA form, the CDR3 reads TGCGCCAGCAGCCAAGATCCCTCGGCTAGCCGCTACGAGCAGTACTTC. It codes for CASSQDPSASRYEQYF.

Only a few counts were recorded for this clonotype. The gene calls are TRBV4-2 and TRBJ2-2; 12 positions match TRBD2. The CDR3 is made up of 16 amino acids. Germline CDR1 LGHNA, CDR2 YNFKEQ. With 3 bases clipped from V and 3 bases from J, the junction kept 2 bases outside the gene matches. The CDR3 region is CASSQGLAGHTGELFF. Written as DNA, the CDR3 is TGTGCCAGCAGCCAGGGACTAGCGGGCCACACCGGGGAGCTGTTTTTT.

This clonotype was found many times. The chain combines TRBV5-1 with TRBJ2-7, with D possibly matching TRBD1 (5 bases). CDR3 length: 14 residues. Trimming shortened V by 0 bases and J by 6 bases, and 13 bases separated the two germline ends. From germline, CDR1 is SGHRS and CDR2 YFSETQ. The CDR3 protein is CASSLVKGLGEQYF. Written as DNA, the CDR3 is TGCGCCAGCAGCTTGGTAAAGGGGTTGGGCGAGCAGTACTTC.